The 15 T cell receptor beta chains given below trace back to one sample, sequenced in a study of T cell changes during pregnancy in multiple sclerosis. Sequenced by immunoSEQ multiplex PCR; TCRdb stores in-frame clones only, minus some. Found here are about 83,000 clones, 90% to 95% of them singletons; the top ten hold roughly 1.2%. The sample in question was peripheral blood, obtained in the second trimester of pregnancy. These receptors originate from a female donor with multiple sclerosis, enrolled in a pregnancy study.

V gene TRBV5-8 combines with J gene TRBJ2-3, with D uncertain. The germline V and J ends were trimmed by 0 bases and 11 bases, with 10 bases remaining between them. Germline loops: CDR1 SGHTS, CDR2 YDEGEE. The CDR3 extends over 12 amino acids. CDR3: CASSLALGGQYF. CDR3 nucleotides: TGTGCCAGCAGCTTGGCCCTAGGCGGGCAGTATTTT. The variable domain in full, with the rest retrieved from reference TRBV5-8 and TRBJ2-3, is EAGVTQSPTHLIKTRGQQATLRCSPISGHTSVYWYQQALGLGLQFLLWYDEGEERNRGNFPPRFSGRQFPNYSSELNVNALELEDSALYLCASSLALGGQYFGPGTRLTVL.

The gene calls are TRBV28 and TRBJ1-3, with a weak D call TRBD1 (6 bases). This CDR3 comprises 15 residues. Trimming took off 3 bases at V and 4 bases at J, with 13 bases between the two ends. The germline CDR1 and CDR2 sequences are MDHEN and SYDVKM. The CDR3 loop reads CASSFRGATGNTIYF. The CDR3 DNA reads TGTGCCAGCAGTTTCCGGGGGGCGACGGGAAACACCATATATTTT.

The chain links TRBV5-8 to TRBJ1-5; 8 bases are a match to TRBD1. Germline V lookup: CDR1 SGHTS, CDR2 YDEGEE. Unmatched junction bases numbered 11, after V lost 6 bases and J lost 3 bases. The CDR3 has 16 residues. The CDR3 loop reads CASTFRGQGSNQPQHF. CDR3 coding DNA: TGTGCCAGCACGTTTCGCGGACAGGGCTCCAATCAGCCCCAGCATTTT.

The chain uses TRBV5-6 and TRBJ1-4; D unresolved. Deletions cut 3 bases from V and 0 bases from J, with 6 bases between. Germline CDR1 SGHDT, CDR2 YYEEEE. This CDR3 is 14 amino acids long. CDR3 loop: CASSYGATNEKLFF. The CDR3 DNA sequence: TGTGCCAGCAGCTACGGTGCAACTAATGAAAAACTGTTTTTT.

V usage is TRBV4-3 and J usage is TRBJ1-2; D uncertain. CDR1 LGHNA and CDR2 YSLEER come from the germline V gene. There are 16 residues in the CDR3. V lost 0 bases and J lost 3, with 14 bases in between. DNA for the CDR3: TGCGCCAGCAGCCAAGATCTCGAGTATGAGTACTATGGCTACACCTTC. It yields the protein CASSQDLEYEYYGYTF.

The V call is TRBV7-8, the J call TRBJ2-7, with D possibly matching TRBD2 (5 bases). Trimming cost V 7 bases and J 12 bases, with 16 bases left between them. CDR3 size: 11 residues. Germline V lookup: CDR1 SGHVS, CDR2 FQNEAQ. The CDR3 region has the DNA TGTGCCAGCATCCGACTAAACAAGCCGTACTTC. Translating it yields CASIRLNKPYF.

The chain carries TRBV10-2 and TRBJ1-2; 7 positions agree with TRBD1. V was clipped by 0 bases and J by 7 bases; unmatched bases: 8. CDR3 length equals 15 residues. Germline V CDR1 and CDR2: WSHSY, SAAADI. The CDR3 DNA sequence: TGCGCCAGCAGTGAGTCGGCAGGGGGTCGGGGTGGCTACACCTTC. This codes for CASSESAGGRGGYTF.

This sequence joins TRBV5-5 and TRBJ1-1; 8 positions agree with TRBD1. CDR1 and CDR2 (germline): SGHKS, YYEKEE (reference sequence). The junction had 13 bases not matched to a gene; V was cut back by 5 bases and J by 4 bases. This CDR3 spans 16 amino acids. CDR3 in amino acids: CASRGRLQGGGTEAFF. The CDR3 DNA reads TGTGCCAGCAGGGGACGCTTACAGGGGGGAGGCACTGAAGCTTTCTTT.

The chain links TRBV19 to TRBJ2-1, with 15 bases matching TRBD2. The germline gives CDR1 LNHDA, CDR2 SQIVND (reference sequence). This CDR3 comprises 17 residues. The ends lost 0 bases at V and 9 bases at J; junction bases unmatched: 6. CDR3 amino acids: CASSIEPGLAGGGEQFF. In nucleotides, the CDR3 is TGTGCCAGTAGTATAGAGCCGGGACTAGCGGGAGGAGGTGAGCAGTTCTTC.

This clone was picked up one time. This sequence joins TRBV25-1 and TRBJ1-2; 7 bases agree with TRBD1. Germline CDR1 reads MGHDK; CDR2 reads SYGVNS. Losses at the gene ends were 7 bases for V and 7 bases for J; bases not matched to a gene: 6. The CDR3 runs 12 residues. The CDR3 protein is CASIGKGAGYTF. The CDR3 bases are TGTGCCAGCATTGGGAAGGGGGCTGGCTACACCTTC.

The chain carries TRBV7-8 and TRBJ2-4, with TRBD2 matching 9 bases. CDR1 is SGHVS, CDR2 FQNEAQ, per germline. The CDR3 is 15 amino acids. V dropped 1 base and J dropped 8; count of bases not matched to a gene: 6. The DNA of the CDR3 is TGTGCCAGCAGCTTAGGGACTAGCGTTTTCCACATTCAGTACTTC. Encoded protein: CASSLGTSVFHIQYF.

The CDR3 coding sequence is TGTGCCAGCAGCCTTCATACGGGGTACAATGAGCAGTTCTTC. Translated, it gives CASSLHTGYNEQFF. The J gene is TRBJ2-1, the V gene TRBV7-9; D is perhaps TRBD2 (5 bases). The CDR3 loop spans 14 amino acids. V was cut by 5 bases and J by 4 bases, with 12 bases left in between. The germline gives CDR1 SEHNR, CDR2 FQNEAQ (reference sequence).

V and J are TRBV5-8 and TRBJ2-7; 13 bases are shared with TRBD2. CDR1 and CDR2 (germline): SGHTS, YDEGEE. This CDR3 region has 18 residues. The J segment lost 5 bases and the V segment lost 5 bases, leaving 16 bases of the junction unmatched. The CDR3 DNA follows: TGTGCCAGCAGGGGGGACAGGTGGACTAGCGGGAGCTTCAACGAGCAGTACTTC. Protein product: CASRGDRWTSGSFNEQYF.

The CDR3 loop is CASGSLLAGARRQGYNEQFF. CDR3 DNA: TGTGCTAGTGGTTCGCTACTAGCGGGAGCTAGAAGACAGGGGTACAATGAGCAGTTCTTC. This chain connects TRBV12-5 to TRBJ2-1; TRBD2 matches 11 bases. Germline CDR1 LGHNT, CDR2 FRNRAP. This CDR3 region has 20 residues. The junction had 18 bases not matched to a gene; V was cut back by 4 bases and J by 4 bases. Drawing the rest from reference TRBV12-5 and TRBJ2-1, the complete variable domain is DARVTQTPRHKVTEMGQEVTMRCQPILGHNTVFWYRQTMMQGLELLAYFRNRAPLDDSGMPKDRFSAEMPDATLATLKIQPSEPRDSAVYFCASGSLLAGARRQGYNEQFFGPGTRLTVL.

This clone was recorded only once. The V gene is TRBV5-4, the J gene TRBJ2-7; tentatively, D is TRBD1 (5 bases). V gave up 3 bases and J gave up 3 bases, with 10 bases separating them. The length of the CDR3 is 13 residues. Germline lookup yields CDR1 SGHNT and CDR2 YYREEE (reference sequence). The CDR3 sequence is CASSSETGYEQYF. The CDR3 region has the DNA TGTGCCAGCAGCTCTGAAACAGGCTACGAGCAGTACTTC.